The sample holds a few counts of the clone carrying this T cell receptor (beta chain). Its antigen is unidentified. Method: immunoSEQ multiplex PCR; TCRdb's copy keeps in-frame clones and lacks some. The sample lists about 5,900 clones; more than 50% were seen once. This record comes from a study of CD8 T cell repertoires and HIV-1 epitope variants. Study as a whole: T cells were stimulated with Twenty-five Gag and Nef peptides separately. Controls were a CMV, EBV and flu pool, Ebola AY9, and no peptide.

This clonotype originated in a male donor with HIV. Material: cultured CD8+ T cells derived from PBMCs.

The CDR3 DNA reads TGTGCCAGCAGCTTGGGACAGTACCTTCGTGAGCAGTACTTC. Protein product: CASSLGQYLREQYF. The V and J genes are TRBV11-2 and TRBJ2-7; 7 nucleotides align to TRBD1. The CDR3 loop spans 14 amino acids. V shed 3 bases, J shed 7 bases, and the junction held 9 bases outside the gene matches. The germline V gene has CDR1 SGHAT and CDR2 FQNNGV.